The 30 T cell receptor beta chains in this list originate from one sample, sequenced in a study of low-dose radiotherapy and immunotherapy resistance in tumors. Alpha- and beta-chain coverage of first-strand cDNA came from TRAV- and TRBV-specific primers. TCR amplification used roughly 20 PCR cycles, a constant-region primer and a V-primer adapter. TCRdb re-derived calls from the reads in MiXCR, one entry per CDR3 protein. The data show around 18,000 distinct CDR3 sequences, about 74% seen once. The receptors were sampled from a human donor with advanced metastatic prostate, ovarian, gallbladder or colorectal cancer (not recorded which). This table probably holds off-target reads from a library built for another chain.

The V call is TRBV5-1, the J call TRBJ1-1; 8 bases agree with TRBD1. Germline loops: CDR1 SGHRS, CDR2 YFSETQ. The trim removed 3 bases at V and 1 base at J, leaving 8 bases unmatched. CDR3 length: 16 residues. CDR3 DNA sequence: TGCGCCAGCAGCTCGAGTCCCGGGACAGGGAACACTGAAGCTTTCTTT. This gives the protein CASSSSPGTGNTEAFF.

V is TRBV5-4 and J is TRBJ1-1; weak D call: TRBD1 (6 bases). From germline, CDR1 is SGHNT and CDR2 YYREEE (reference sequence). The CDR3 length is 14 residues. Trimming cost V 7 bases and J 2 bases, with 15 bases left between them. CDR3 sequence (DNA): TGTGCCAGCGGACAGACAGGACCAAACACTGAAGCTTTCTTT. Amino acid sequence: CASGQTGPNTEAFF.

The rearrangement joins TRBV14 to TRBJ2-3; 8 bases map to TRBD1. Trimming cost V 5 bases and J 3 bases; bases outside gene matches: 10. The CDR3 has 16 residues. Germline V CDR1 and CDR2: SGHDN, FVKESK. CDR3 region: CASSDGSRGRTDTQYF. Here the CDR3 DNA reads TGTGCCAGCAGCGACGGAAGCAGGGGGCGGACAGATACGCAGTATTTT.

V is TRBV29-1 and J is TRBJ1-1, with TRBD1 identical over 7 bases. V lost 5 bases and J lost 11; bases outside the gene matches: 11. CDR3 length: 12 residues. From germline, CDR1 is SQVTM and CDR2 ANQGSEA. DNA of the CDR3: TGCAGCGTTCCGGGGACAGCGGAGGGGGCTTTCTTT. As protein: CSVPGTAEGAFF.

V gene TRBV4-2 combines with J gene TRBJ2-3; 7 bases agree with TRBD2. The CDR3 is 16 amino acids. V shed 8 bases and J 2 bases; nucleotides not matched to a gene: 13. Germline V gene data show CDR1 as LGHNA and CDR2 as YNFKEQ. The CDR3 reads CASSPPRLADTDTQYF. For the CDR3, the DNA is TGTGCCAGCTCACCACCCCGCCTAGCGGACACAGATACGCAGTATTTT.

This sequence joins TRBV2 and TRBJ1-5; 9 bases are a match to TRBD1. The germline V gene encodes CDR1 SNHLY and CDR2 FYNNEI. This CDR3 comprises 15 residues. The V gene end was trimmed by 6 bases and the J gene end by 1 base; junction bases not matched to a gene: 4. In DNA form, the CDR3 reads TGTGCCAGCAGATCCGGGACAGGGAGCAATCAGCCCCAGCATTTT. It encodes CASRSGTGSNQPQHF.

This chain connects TRBV2 to TRBJ2-5; 11 bases are a match to TRBD2. This CDR3 spans 15 amino acids. The germline V gene encodes CDR1 SNHLY and CDR2 FYNNEI. With 9 bases clipped from V and 1 base from J, the junction kept 7 bases outside the gene matches. CDR3 sequence (DNA): TGTGCCAGGGGACTAGCGGAGACCTCCCAAGAGACCCAGTACTTC. Translation gives CARGLAETSQETQYF.

V and J are TRBV29-1 and TRBJ2-7; tentative D call: TRBD1 (6 bases). The CDR3 length is 12 residues. The germline gives CDR1 SQVTM, CDR2 ANQGSEA. V shed 6 bases and J shed 2 bases, with 11 bases lying between them. CDR3 sequence: CSVEGVTYEQYF. The CDR3 DNA sequence: TGCAGCGTCGAGGGGGTAACCTACGAGCAGTACTTC.

Only a few counts were recorded for this clonotype. The chain recombines TRBV24-1 with TRBJ2-3; 11 bases align to TRBD2. CDR1 and CDR2 (germline): KGHDR, SFDVKD. The V segment lost 2 bases and the J segment 2 bases; nucleotides outside the gene matches: 5. The CDR3 is 17 residues long. The CDR3: CATSDSTSGIATDTQYF. The CDR3 DNA is TGTGCCACCAGTGATTCGACTAGCGGGATCGCCACAGATACGCAGTATTTT.

The CDR3 sequence: CASSKTQGTAIGNTIYF. The CDR3 DNA follows: TGTGCCAGCAGCAAAACACAGGGAACCGCTATTGGAAACACCATATATTTT. This rearrangement joins TRBV3-1 to TRBJ1-3, with D maybe TRBD1 (6 bases). The CDR3 consists of 17 residues. Germline lookup yields CDR1 LGHDT and CDR2 YNNKEL (reference sequence). V was shortened by 5 bases and J by 3 bases, with 20 bases between the two germline ends.

V and J are TRBV28 and TRBJ1-2; 7 nucleotides agree with TRBD1. With V trimmed by 5 bases and J by 12 bases, 9 bases remained unmatched. Germline V lookup: CDR1 MDHEN, CDR2 SYDVKM. This CDR3 spans 12 amino acids. This CDR3 reads CASSVTGAWDTF. Written as DNA, the CDR3 is TGTGCCAGCAGTGTAACAGGGGCTTGGGACACCTTC.

Details on this clonotype: One end of the junction fails to match germline, which may point to a read error. The J gene is TRBJ1-1, the V gene TRBV5-3; no reliable D call. TRBV5-3 is noted as an ORF with a role that remains uncertain. The CDR3 extends over 12 amino acids. CDR3 nucleotides: TGTGCCAGCAGCTTGCCGGGTACTGAAGCTTTCTTT. It translates to CASSLPGTEAFF.

This sequence joins TRBV13 and TRBJ2-7, with 8 bases identical to TRBD2. The CDR3 has 15 amino acids. Germline loops: CDR1 PRHDT, CDR2 FYEKMQ (reference sequence). The ends lost 5 bases at V and 6 bases at J; junction bases unmatched: 12. The CDR3 DNA reads TGTGCCAGCAGCGCTGGAGCGGGAGAGTGGCGCGAGCAGTACTTC. As protein: CASSAGAGEWREQYF.

The rearrangement joins TRBV6-2 or TRBV6-3 to TRBJ2-7, with TRBD1 identical over 10 bases. The CDR3 consists of 15 residues. The V segment lost 4 bases and the J segment 5 bases; nucleotides outside the gene matches: 8. The germline V gene has CDR1 MNHEY and CDR2 SVGEGT. This CDR3 reads CASSFPGQGRDEQYF. Here the CDR3 DNA reads TGTGCCAGCAGTTTCCCGGGACAGGGGCGCGACGAGCAGTACTTC.

The chain joins TRBV5-1 to TRBJ2-1; the match to TRBD2 covers 11 bases. The junction had 5 bases not matched to a gene; V was cut back by 0 bases and J by 9 bases. The CDR3 contains 15 residues. Germline CDR1 and CDR2: SGHRS and YFSETQ. This CDR3 is CASSLDSGGAGEQFF. The CDR3 region has the DNA TGCGCCAGCAGCTTGGATAGCGGGGGGGCCGGTGAGCAGTTCTTC.

The chain has TRBV28 and TRBJ1-1; TRBD1 might be the D (6 bases). Looked up from germline, CDR1 is MDHEN and CDR2 is SYDVKM. The CDR3 contains 15 residues. Deletions cut 6 bases from V and 0 bases from J, with 14 bases between. The CDR3 is CASSRRGVLNTEAFF. DNA of the CDR3: TGTGCCAGCAGCCGAAGGGGGGTGCTGAACACTGAAGCTTTCTTT.

The chain employs TRBV6-2 or TRBV6-3 and TRBJ1-5; D not resolved. Trimming removed 4 bases at V and 3 bases at J, with 10 bases between. In germline, CDR1 is MNHEY, CDR2 SVGEGT. The CDR3 extends over 14 amino acids. The chain's CDR3 is CASSSGDTNQPQHF. The CDR3, as DNA: TGTGCCAGCAGTTCCGGGGATACCAATCAGCCCCAGCATTTT.

The rearrangement uses TRBV20-1 and TRBJ2-1; 9 bases fit TRBD2. With V trimmed by 0 bases and J by 5 bases, 5 bases remained unmatched. Germline V gene lookup returns CDR1 DFQATT and CDR2 SNEGSKA (reference sequence). The CDR3 totals 15 residues. The CDR3 protein is CSARDAGGRNNEQFF. CDR3 coding DNA: TGCAGTGCTAGAGATGCGGGAGGGCGGAACAATGAGCAGTTCTTC.

V is TRBV7-9 and J is TRBJ2-2; D is possibly TRBD2 (6 bases). CDR3 length equals 13 residues. Trimming removed 3 bases from V and 6 bases from J, with 8 bases in between. Germline values: CDR1 SEHNR, CDR2 FQNEAQ (reference sequence). The CDR3 bases are TGTGCCAGCAGCTTGGAGGGTTCCGGGGAGCTGTTTTTT. It yields the protein CASSLEGSGELFF.

The rearrangement uses TRBV18 and TRBJ1-2; no firm D call. The germline gives CDR1 KGHSH, CDR2 LQKENI. The length of the CDR3 is 18 residues. V gave up 2 bases and J gave up 0 bases, with 19 bases separating them. Written as DNA, the CDR3 is TGTGCCAGCTCACCAGTCTCCCTCCGGCTCGGCACTAACTATGGCTACACCTTC. Residues: CASSPVSLRLGTNYGYTF.

The genes are TRBV18 and TRBJ1-1; D unresolved. Germline V gene lookup returns CDR1 KGHSH and CDR2 LQKENI. V was clipped by 2 bases and J by 0 bases, with 7 bases between them. The CDR3 is made up of 14 amino acids. CDR3 coding DNA: TGTGCCAGCTCACCATCTGGGATGAACACTGAAGCTTTCTTT. Translated: CASSPSGMNTEAFF.

The V gene is TRBV5-8, the J gene TRBJ2-1; 8 positions match TRBD2. The J segment lost 3 bases and the V segment lost 0 bases, leaving 8 bases of the junction unmatched. This CDR3 is 17 amino acids long. Germline lookup yields CDR1 SGHTS and CDR2 YDEGEE. The CDR3 is CASSLADTSGHYNEQFF. In DNA form, the CDR3 reads TGTGCCAGCAGCTTGGCCGATACTAGCGGTCACTACAATGAGCAGTTCTTC.

This clonotype has just a few counts. V is TRBV11-3 and J is TRBJ2-7; a possible D gene is TRBD1 (6 bases). CDR3 size: 13 residues. Germline V gene lookup returns CDR1 SGHNT and CDR2 YENEEA. V was clipped by 5 bases and J by 3 bases, with 11 bases between them. The CDR3 DNA reads TGTGCCAGCAGCCGACGGGACAACTACGAGCAGTACTTC. As protein: CASSRRDNYEQYF.

This chain uses TRBV6-5 with TRBJ2-7, with D tentatively TRBD1 or TRBD2 (6 bases each). The CDR3 spans 14 residues. Per germline, CDR1 MNHEY and CDR2 SVGAGI. V gave up 0 bases and J gave up 6 bases, with 12 bases separating them. CDR3 DNA sequence: TGTGCCAGCAGTTACTCGGGGGGCGCTTTCGAGCAGTACTTC. It codes for CASSYSGGAFEQYF.

This clonotype has a handful of counts. At one of its ends the junction is not consistent with the germline gene, which may arise from a read error. The chain couples TRBV11-2 to TRBJ2-7; possible D gene TRBD2, 6 bases. From germline, CDR1 is SGHAT and CDR2 FQNNGV. The CDR3 is 12 amino acids. This CDR3 reads CASSLVRPRRDF. Written as DNA, the CDR3 is TGTGCCAGCAGCTTAGTTAGGCCCCGGAGGGACTTC.

This clonotype has a single count. The chain employs TRBV12-3 or TRBV12-4 and TRBJ2-3; no clear D gene. The CDR3 covers 12 residues. Trimming took off 6 bases at V and 4 bases at J, with 8 bases between the two ends. This chain's CDR3 is CASSPAPDTQYF. CDR3 DNA sequence: TGTGCCAGCAGCCCGGCACCAGATACGCAGTATTTT.

This chain connects TRBV5-6 to TRBJ2-7; D is perhaps TRBD1 or TRBD2 (5 bases each). The CDR3 covers 16 residues. V was pared by 6 bases and J by 1 base, with 20 bases between. Germline V gene sequence: CDR1 SGHDT, CDR2 YYEEEE. The CDR3 sequence is CASNPMRAGTSYEQYF. The CDR3 nucleotides are TGTGCCAGCAACCCAATGAGGGCAGGGACGTCCTACGAGCAGTACTTC.

This chain uses TRBV27 with TRBJ1-2, with 7 bases lining up with TRBD1. The CDR3 totals 14 residues. From germline, CDR1 is MNHEY and CDR2 SMNVEV (reference sequence). The junction had 3 bases not matched to a gene; V was cut back by 2 bases and J by 3 bases. CDR3 in DNA: TGTGCCAGCAGTTTACAGGGGGACGACTATGGCTACACCTTC. Translation gives CASSLQGDDYGYTF.

This clonotype showed up just once. The rearrangement joins TRBV4-3 to TRBJ2-6; 8 nucleotides match TRBD1. CDR3 size: 17 residues. Per the germline V gene, CDR1 is LGHNA and CDR2 is YSLEER. The V gene end was trimmed by 6 bases and the J gene end by 0 bases; junction bases not matched to a gene: 7. CDR3 sequence (DNA): TGCGCCAGCAGGCGACAGGGGCTCGGCTCTGGGGCCAACGTCCTGACTTTC. Residues: CASRRQGLGSGANVLTF.

The chain couples TRBV3-1 to TRBJ2-7; a possible D gene is TRBD1 (6 bases). CDR1 LGHDT and CDR2 YNNKEL come from the germline V gene (reference sequence). The ends were cut back, 5 bases at V and 4 bases at J, with 15 bases in the middle. The CDR3 is made up of 14 amino acids. In DNA, the CDR3 is TGTGCCAGCAGCTATCTAGGGGGTCCTTACGAGCAGTACTTC. It specifies CASSYLGGPYEQYF.